The 8 T cell receptor beta chains below come from one sample, sequenced in a study of PD-1 blockade in classical Hodgkin lymphoma. Using immunoSEQ multiplex PCR, the repertoire was profiled, and TCRdb retains in-frame clones only, with some absent. The sample consists of tens of thousands of clones, 75% to 90% of them appearing once. No patient escaped relapse after autologous stem cell transplantation, and brentuximab vedotin exposure varied. This material consisted of peripheral blood mononuclear cells (PBMCs), taken before the second cycle of nivolumab. These receptors were collected from a human donor with classical Hodgkin lymphoma.

This chain links TRBV18 with TRBJ2-5, with no clear D. V gave up 5 bases and J gave up 3 bases, with 7 bases separating them. Germline V CDR1 and CDR2: KGHSH, LQKENI. The CDR3 covers 12 residues. CDR3 in DNA: TGTGCCAGCTCATGGAAGGAAGAGACCCAGTACTTC. This translates into CASSWKEETQYF.

This chain connects TRBV7-9 to TRBJ2-1; no clear D. The V gene lost 0 bases and the J gene lost 15 bases, with 12 bases spanning the gap. Germline loops: CDR1 SEHNR, CDR2 FQNEAQ (reference sequence). CDR3 length: 12 amino acids. The CDR3: CASSLAPLQRFF. CDR3 sequence (DNA): TGTGCCAGCAGCTTAGCCCCGCTCCAGAGGTTCTTC.

This clone was detected only once. V usage is TRBV27 and J usage is TRBJ2-2; 7 positions match TRBD2. The CDR3 runs to 14 residues. CDR1 and CDR2 from the germline V gene are MNHEY and SMNVEV (reference sequence). Unmatched junction bases numbered 8, after V lost 6 bases and J lost 7 bases. CDR3 coding DNA: TGTGCCAGCAGAATCGTGGGGGGGGACGGGGAGCTGTTTTTT. Translated, it gives CASRIVGGDGELFF.

The V gene is TRBV28, the J gene TRBJ1-5; no clear D. V lost 7 bases to trimming and J lost 2 bases, with 21 bases between them. The CDR3 is made up of 17 amino acids. Germline values: CDR1 MDHEN, CDR2 SYDVKM. The CDR3 DNA reads as TGTGCCAGCACTAACTACCCTGGGAACGGAGGCAATCAGCCCCAGCATTTT. It encodes CASTNYPGNGGNQPQHF.

This chain uses TRBV2 with TRBJ1-1; D is ambiguous. Germline V lookup: CDR1 SNHLY, CDR2 FYNNEI. V was cut by 2 bases and J by 3 bases, with 7 bases left in between. This CDR3 has 13 amino acids. This CDR3 is CASSEPADTEAFF. The CDR3 nucleotides read TGTGCCAGCAGTGAACCGGCCGACACTGAAGCTTTCTTT.

The V and J genes are TRBV6-5 and TRBJ1-1; 8 nucleotides align to TRBD1. This CDR3 has 12 residues. CDR1 MNHEY and CDR2 SVGAGI come from the germline V gene. Germline trimming cut 6 bases from V and 6 bases from J; bases unmatched to any gene: 3. This CDR3 reads CASSYRGAEAFF. In nucleotides, the CDR3 is TGTGCCAGCAGCTACAGGGGGGCTGAAGCTTTCTTT.

The chain couples TRBV2 to TRBJ2-7; the D gene is possibly TRBD1 (6 bases). The V gene lost 6 bases and the J gene lost 3 bases, with 12 bases spanning the gap. CDR1 and CDR2 from the germline V gene are SNHLY and FYNNEI. The CDR3 contains 13 residues. DNA of the CDR3: TGTGCCAGCAGGAGGACAGCAGTCTACGAGCAGTACTTC. It is translated as CASRRTAVYEQYF.

The V call is TRBV18, the J call TRBJ1-3, with TRBD1 as a possible D gene (6 bases). In germline, CDR1 is KGHSH, CDR2 LQKENI. V was pared by 2 bases and J by 0 bases, with 8 bases between. The CDR3 is 15 amino acids. CDR3 bases: TGTGCCAGCTCACCAGGGGGACACTCTGGAAACACCATATATTTT. This codes for CASSPGGHSGNTIYF.